A selection of T cell receptor beta chains follows, all from one sample in a study of T cells in Graves' hyperthyroidism and ophthalmopathy. TCRdb independently ran MiXCR on the multiplex PCR reads; one entry per CDR3 protein. The table records some 380,000 distinct CDR3 sequences, roughly 13% of them present only once. The sample consisted of blood. These receptors all come from a man aged 25 to 45 with Graves' hyperthyroidism that later progressed to Graves' ophthalmopathy. Each CDR3 is given with its conserved first and last residue. The order of the fields is clone size, J gene, V gene, D gene, CDR3 protein, CDR3 DNA. The D gene is left open where the match is weak. Some rows mark clone size as missing; the rest say once, few, many or name a class of expanded clone.

abundance: many
j_gene: TRBJ1-2
v_gene: TRBV28
d_gene: NA
CDR3aa: CASRTSNYGYTF
CDR3nt: TGTGCCAGCAGGACTTCTAACTATGGCTACACCTTC

abundance: few
j_gene: TRBJ2-3
v_gene: TRBV7-9
d_gene: NA
CDR3aa: CASSLVGRNTDTQYF
CDR3nt: TGTGCCAGCAGCTTAGTCGGTCGGAACACAGATACGCAGTATTTT

abundance: many
j_gene: TRBJ1-1
v_gene: TRBV11-3
d_gene: NA
CDR3aa: CASSLVGGPSVAFF
CDR3nt: TGTGCCAGCAGCTTAGTGGGGGGGCCGTCAGTAGCTTTCTTT

abundance: many
j_gene: TRBJ2-1
v_gene: TRBV7-9
d_gene: TRBD1
CDR3aa: CASRPPGQGFNEQFF
CDR3nt: TGTGCCAGCAGACCCCCGGGACAGGGGTTTAATGAGCAGTTCTTC

abundance: NA
j_gene: TRBJ1-1
v_gene: TRBV6-2/TRBV6-3
d_gene: NA
CDR3aa: CASSYEQRRLRGTEAFF
CDR3nt: TGTGCCAGCAGTTATGAACAGAGACGTCTAAGGGGGACTGAAGCTTTCTTT

abundance: many
j_gene: TRBJ2-7
v_gene: TRBV20-1
d_gene: NA
CDR3aa: CSARGSAETYEQYF
CDR3nt: TGCAGTGCTAGAGGTTCAGCGGAGACCTACGAGCAGTACTTC

abundance: NA
j_gene: TRBJ1-1
v_gene: TRBV10-1
d_gene: TRBD1
CDR3aa: CASSPLQGLNTEAFF
CDR3nt: TGCGCCAGCAGTCCATTACAGGGGCTGAACACTGAAGCTTTCTTT

abundance: NA
j_gene: TRBJ2-6
v_gene: TRBV20-1
d_gene: NA
CDR3aa: CSATRGPGANVLTF
CDR3nt: TGCAGTGCTACCAGGGGACCTGGGGCCAACGTCCTGACTTTC

abundance: few
j_gene: TRBJ2-1
v_gene: TRBV5-5
d_gene: NA
CDR3aa: CASSSSVVMEQSF
CDR3nt: TGTGCCAGCAGCTCCTCGGTAGTTATGGAGCAGTCCTTC

abundance: NA
j_gene: TRBJ2-5
v_gene: TRBV4-1
d_gene: TRBD2
CDR3aa: CASSQASGVQETQYF
CDR3nt: TGCGCCAGCAGCCAGGCTAGCGGGGTCCAAGAGACCCAGTACTTC

abundance: many
j_gene: TRBJ1-1
v_gene: TRBV7-8
d_gene: NA
CDR3aa: CASSLDRGVGNTEAFF
CDR3nt: TGTGCCAGCAGCTTAGATCGAGGGGTTGGGAACACTGAAGCTTTCTTT

abundance: NA
j_gene: TRBJ1-1
v_gene: TRBV29-1
d_gene: NA
CDR3aa: CSPGPDFEAFF
CDR3nt: TGCAGCCCAGGGCCTGACTTTGAAGCTTTCTTT

abundance: many
j_gene: TRBJ2-1
v_gene: TRBV6-1
d_gene: TRBD1
CDR3aa: CASSERGPGTGGNEQFF
CDR3nt: TGTGCCAGCAGTGAAAGAGGGCCCGGGACAGGGGGGAATGAGCAGTTCTTC

abundance: many
j_gene: TRBJ1-5
v_gene: TRBV19
d_gene: NA
CDR3aa: CASTRVGGGNQPQHF
CDR3nt: TGTGCCAGTACCCGAGTCGGGGGAGGCAATCAGCCCCAGCATTTT

abundance: NA
j_gene: TRBJ1-3
v_gene: TRBV18
d_gene: NA
CDR3aa: CASSPSTAGSGNTIYF
CDR3nt: TGTGCCAGCTCACCTTCGACGGCCGGCTCTGGAAACACCATATATTTT

abundance: few
j_gene: TRBJ2-7
v_gene: TRBV5-1
d_gene: NA
CDR3aa: CASSLALGTYGQYF
CDR3nt: TGCGCCAGCAGCTTGGCCTTGGGTACCTACGGGCAGTACTTC

abundance: few
j_gene: TRBJ1-6
v_gene: TRBV25-1
d_gene: TRBD1
CDR3aa: CASSLQGARSPLHF
CDR3nt: TGTGCCAGCAGTTTACAGGGGGCGCGGTCACCCCTCCACTTT

abundance: NA
j_gene: TRBJ1-4
v_gene: TRBV20-1
d_gene: NA
CDR3aa: CSARAAYATNEKLFF
CDR3nt: TGCAGTGCTAGGGCGGCATATGCAACTAATGAAAAACTGTTTTTT

abundance: few
j_gene: TRBJ1-2
v_gene: TRBV11-2
d_gene: NA
CDR3aa: CASSLDLRAGYGYTF
CDR3nt: TGTGCCAGCAGCTTAGATCTCAGGGCGGGGTATGGCTACACCTTC

abundance: many
j_gene: TRBJ2-5
v_gene: TRBV20-1
d_gene: TRBD1
CDR3aa: CSARPSGTGTETQYF
CDR3nt: TGCAGTGCTAGACCTTCCGGGACAGGGACGGAGACCCAGTACTTC

abundance: many
j_gene: TRBJ2-7
v_gene: TRBV3-1
d_gene: TRBD1
CDR3aa: CASSYRGNEQYF
CDR3nt: TGTGCCAGCAGTTACAGGGGGAACGAGCAGTACTTC

abundance: many
j_gene: TRBJ2-3
v_gene: TRBV27
d_gene: TRBD2
CDR3aa: CASILTSGGIRTQYF
CDR3nt: TGTGCCAGCATCCTGACTAGCGGGGGGATCAGAACGCAGTATTTT

abundance: many
j_gene: TRBJ2-5
v_gene: TRBV3-1
d_gene: TRBD1
CDR3aa: CASSLTGGQTQYF
CDR3nt: TGTGCCAGCAGCCTAACAGGGGGACAGACCCAGTACTTC

abundance: many
j_gene: TRBJ1-1
v_gene: TRBV11-3
d_gene: NA
CDR3aa: CASSSVIDTEAFF
CDR3nt: TGTGCCAGCAGCTCAGTGATCGACACTGAAGCTTTCTTT

abundance: NA
j_gene: TRBJ1-2
v_gene: TRBV4-1
d_gene: TRBD1
CDR3aa: CASSQGPGQGYGYTF
CDR3nt: TGCGCCAGCAGCCAAGGCCCGGGACAGGGCTATGGCTACACCTTC

abundance: many
j_gene: TRBJ2-7
v_gene: TRBV12-3/TRBV12-4
d_gene: NA
CDR3aa: CASSLGPGARYEQYF
CDR3nt: TGTGCCAGCAGTTTAGGCCCGGGGGCGCGGTACGAGCAGTACTTC

abundance: NA
j_gene: TRBJ1-6
v_gene: TRBV5-6
d_gene: TRBD1
CDR3aa: CASSLARTGTGGNSPLHF
CDR3nt: TGTGCCAGCAGCTTGGCCCGAACCGGGACAGGGGGAAATTCACCCCTCCACTTT

abundance: many
j_gene: TRBJ2-7
v_gene: TRBV7-9
d_gene: TRBD2
CDR3aa: CASSPDGGGYEQYF
CDR3nt: TGTGCCAGCAGCCCGGACGGCGGGGGCTACGAGCAGTACTTC

abundance: many
j_gene: TRBJ2-7
v_gene: TRBV2
d_gene: NA
CDR3aa: CANTDWGSNEQYF
CDR3nt: TGTGCCAACACTGATTGGGGCAGCAACGAGCAGTACTTC

abundance: NA
j_gene: TRBJ2-7
v_gene: TRBV6-2/TRBV6-3
d_gene: TRBD1
CDR3aa: CASSYRDRGDEQYF
CDR3nt: TGTGCCAGCAGTTATAGGGACAGGGGGGACGAGCAGTACTTC

abundance: many
j_gene: TRBJ2-5
v_gene: TRBV11-2
d_gene: NA
CDR3aa: CASSLVLGQGETQYF
CDR3nt: TGTGCCAGCAGCTTAGTGTTGGGGCAAGGGGAGACCCAGTACTTC

abundance: NA
j_gene: TRBJ2-2
v_gene: TRBV9
d_gene: NA
CDR3aa: CASSVVGSDGELFF
CDR3nt: TGTGCCAGCAGCGTAGTAGGGTCCGACGGGGAGCTGTTTTTT

abundance: NA
j_gene: TRBJ2-7
v_gene: TRBV11-2
d_gene: NA
CDR3aa: CASSVRTSYEQYF
CDR3nt: TGTGCCAGCAGTGTACGGACCTCCTACGAGCAGTACTTC

abundance: few
j_gene: TRBJ1-2
v_gene: TRBV6-5
d_gene: NA
CDR3aa: CASSYSPRFNYGYTF
CDR3nt: TGTGCCAGCAGTTACTCGCCCAGGTTTAACTATGGCTACACCTTC

abundance: few
j_gene: TRBJ1-5
v_gene: TRBV15
d_gene: NA
CDR3aa: CATSRAGGSQHF
CDR3nt: TGTGCCACCAGCAGAGCGGGGGGGTCCCAGCATTTT

abundance: many
j_gene: TRBJ2-7
v_gene: TRBV27
d_gene: NA
CDR3aa: CASSLSLASYEQYF
CDR3nt: TGTGCCAGCAGTTTGAGTCTAGCGTCCTACGAGCAGTACTTC

abundance: many
j_gene: TRBJ1-2
v_gene: TRBV10-3
d_gene: NA
CDR3aa: CAISERKATNYGYTF
CDR3nt: TGTGCCATCAGTGAGAGGAAGGCGACTAACTATGGCTACACCTTC

abundance: many
j_gene: TRBJ1-2
v_gene: TRBV7-9
d_gene: NA
CDR3aa: CASSLRTAGGGYTF
CDR3nt: TGTGCCAGCAGCCTAAGGACAGCGGGGGGTGGCTACACCTTC

abundance: few
j_gene: TRBJ1-4
v_gene: TRBV18
d_gene: NA
CDR3aa: CASSPGRQNEKLFF
CDR3nt: TGTGCCAGCTCACCAGGGAGACAGAATGAAAAACTGTTTTTT

abundance: few
j_gene: TRBJ2-1
v_gene: TRBV5-4
d_gene: NA
CDR3aa: CASSLGGAVNEQFF
CDR3nt: TGTGCCAGCAGCTTGGGAGGGGCGGTGAATGAGCAGTTCTTC

abundance: NA
j_gene: TRBJ2-6
v_gene: TRBV18
d_gene: NA
CDR3aa: CASSPKRRQMSGSGANVLTF
CDR3nt: TGTGCCAGCTCACCAAAGAGGAGGCAGATGAGCGGTTCTGGGGCCAACGTCCTGACTTTC

abundance: many
j_gene: TRBJ2-7
v_gene: TRBV7-9
d_gene: NA
CDR3aa: CASRNSFYEQYF
CDR3nt: TGTGCCAGCAGGAATTCTTTCTACGAGCAGTACTTC

abundance: NA
j_gene: TRBJ2-5
v_gene: TRBV19
d_gene: NA
CDR3aa: CASSIGGRGEETQYF
CDR3nt: TGTGCCAGTAGTATAGGGGGCAGGGGGGAAGAGACCCAGTACTTC

abundance: many
j_gene: TRBJ2-3
v_gene: TRBV7-2
d_gene: NA
CDR3aa: CASSLGHSTGDTQYF
CDR3nt: TGTGCCAGCAGCTTAGGCCACTCGACTGGGGATACGCAGTATTTT

abundance: many
j_gene: TRBJ1-1
v_gene: TRBV6-1
d_gene: NA
CDR3aa: CASSFNRDKSPNTEAFF
CDR3nt: TGTGCCAGCAGTTTTAACCGGGACAAATCACCGAACACTGAAGCTTTCTTT

abundance: many
j_gene: TRBJ2-5
v_gene: TRBV12-5
d_gene: TRBD1
CDR3aa: CASATTMDRGKTQYF
CDR3nt: TGTGCTAGTGCCACCACCATGGACAGGGGAAAGACCCAGTACTTC

abundance: NA
j_gene: TRBJ2-1
v_gene: TRBV7-9
d_gene: NA
CDR3aa: CASSSFSEQFF
CDR3nt: TGTGCCAGCAGCTCCTTTAGTGAGCAGTTCTTC

abundance: many
j_gene: TRBJ2-7
v_gene: TRBV2
d_gene: NA
CDR3aa: CASSEARAGLRNEQYF
CDR3nt: TGTGCCAGCAGTGAAGCGCGGGCAGGGCTAAGGAACGAGCAGTACTTC

abundance: few
j_gene: TRBJ1-3
v_gene: TRBV11-2
d_gene: TRBD1
CDR3aa: CASSISQGWAGNTIYF
CDR3nt: TGTGCCAGCAGCATCTCACAGGGGTGGGCTGGAAACACCATATATTTT

abundance: many
j_gene: TRBJ2-1
v_gene: TRBV6-1
d_gene: TRBD1
CDR3aa: CASSLGTASSYNEQFF
CDR3nt: TGTGCCAGCAGCCTCGGGACAGCAAGCTCCTACAATGAGCAGTTCTTC

abundance: many
j_gene: TRBJ1-4
v_gene: TRBV28
d_gene: NA
CDR3aa: CASSLLEGLNEKLFF
CDR3nt: TGTGCCAGCAGTTTATTAGAGGGACTTAATGAAAAACTGTTTTTT

abundance: few
j_gene: TRBJ1-4
v_gene: TRBV27
d_gene: NA
CDR3aa: CASSFLSLRADNEKLFF
CDR3nt: TGTGCCAGCAGTTTCCTCTCCCTCAGGGCCGATAATGAAAAACTGTTTTTT

abundance: few
j_gene: TRBJ1-6
v_gene: TRBV7-9
d_gene: NA
CDR3aa: CASSQQDNNSPLHF
CDR3nt: TGTGCCAGCAGCCAGCAGGACAATAATTCACCCCTCCACTTT